This T cell receptor beta chain is from a study of T cells in Graves' hyperthyroidism and ophthalmopathy. Blood from later-ophthalmopathy patients was taken at first hyperthyroidism diagnosis. The CDR3 loop spans 16 amino acids. The germline V gene has CDR1 SNHLY and CDR2 FYNNEI. With 2 bases removed from V and 3 bases from J, the gap between germline ends came to 14 bases. The source material, RNA transcripts, was used to amplify TCR beta CDR3 regions. In the first-round RT-PCR of the TCR CDR3, the HTBI primer set was used. TCRdb fed the multiplex PCR reads into MiXCR, producing one record per CDR3 protein. The sample includes 650,000 to 850,000 distinct CDR3 sequences, 18% of them seen just once.

Sequenced: blood. This clonotype was sampled from a woman between 50 and 59 years old with Graves' hyperthyroidism that later progressed to Graves' ophthalmopathy. The chain recombines TRBV2 with TRBJ1-5; D is unclear. DNA for the CDR3: TGTGCCAGCAGTGAATGGGTTAGGGCAGACAATCAGCCCCAGCATTTT. It translates to CASSEWVRADNQPQHF.